This entry lists 29 T cell receptor beta chains sequenced from one sample in a study of human thymus T cells. It was from resections taken during corrective heart surgery that the thymus tissue came. Some clones are missing from TCRdb's copy, which holds only in-frame ones; the method was immunoSEQ multiplex PCR. The table shows around 120,000 clones, with around 94% occurring only once. The source material was thymus tissue. These receptors were collected from a boy in the first two years of life with a congenital heart defect but otherwise immunologically healthy.

This chain connects TRBV30 to TRBJ1-3; no clear D. The length of the CDR3 is 14 residues. The germline V and J ends were trimmed by 1 base and 3 bases, with 10 bases remaining between them. Germline-derived CDR1 and CDR2 are GTSNPN and SVGIG (reference sequence). The CDR3 protein is CAWSAPPFGNTIYF. The CDR3 DNA sequence: TGTGCCTGGAGTGCCCCCCCTTTTGGAAACACCATATATTTT. Filled out from reference TRBV30 and TRBJ1-3, the complete variable domain reads SQTIHQWPATLVQPVGSPLSLECTVEGTSNPNLYWYRQAAGRGLQLLFYSVGIGQISSEVPQNLSASRPQDRQFILSSKKLLLSDSGFYLCAWSAPPFGNTIYFGEGSWLTVV.

This clone was seen a few times. This chain joins TRBV4-1 and TRBJ1-6; tentatively, D is TRBD1 (6 bases). Trimming shortened V by 0 bases and J by 7 bases, and 13 bases separated the two germline ends. The germline V gene encodes CDR1 MGHRA and CDR2 YSYEKL. This CDR3 is 16 amino acids long. CDR3 sequence reads: CASSQDTGWGNSPLHF. The CDR3 DNA sequence: TGCGCCAGCAGCCAAGATACAGGGTGGGGCAATTCACCCCTCCACTTT.

J is TRBJ2-2 and V is TRBV4-3; D unclear. The CDR3 covers 17 residues. The V end was cut by 2 bases, the J end by 7 bases, with 20 bases between. Germline V gives CDR1 LGHNA, CDR2 YSLEER. CDR3: CASSQTPRPRWIGELFF. The CDR3 DNA sequence: TGCGCCAGCAGCCAAACCCCACGTCCTAGGTGGATCGGGGAGCTGTTTTTT.

This chain links TRBV4-3 with TRBJ1-6; no clear D. With 4 bases removed from V and 7 bases from J, the gap between germline ends came to 14 bases. This CDR3 comprises 15 residues. Germline CDR1 is LGHNA and CDR2 is YSLEER. The CDR3 protein is CASSRLSDRNSPLHF. The CDR3 nucleotides read TGCGCCAGCAGCCGACTCTCGGACCGCAATTCACCCCTCCACTTT.

V and J are TRBV7-9 and TRBJ2-3; TRBD2 aligns across 10 bases. The V and J ends lost 4 bases and 1 base, in that order; junction bases with no gene match: 11. The V gene's germline CDR1 is SEHNR and CDR2 FQNEAQ (reference sequence). The CDR3 consists of 18 residues. The DNA of the CDR3 is TGTGCCAGCAGCTGCCCTAGCGGGGGCCCGAACCGCACAGATACGCAGTATTTT. It codes for CASSCPSGGPNRTDTQYF. Variable domain in full (rest from reference TRBV7-9 and TRBJ2-3): DTGVSQNPRHKITKRGQNVTFRCDPISEHNRLYWYRQTLGQGPEFLTYFQNEAQLEKSRLLSDRFSAERPKGSFSTLEIQRTEQGDSAMYLCASSCPSGGPNRTDTQYFGPGTRLTVL.

This rearrangement joins TRBV4-3 to TRBJ2-2; D gene uncertain. The length of the CDR3 is 16 residues. V was cut by 4 bases and J by 0 bases, with 12 bases left in between. Germline V gene sequence: CDR1 LGHNA, CDR2 YSLEER. The CDR3 nucleotides read TGCGCCAGCAGCCCTCGAGGACGTACGAACACCGGGGAGCTGTTTTTT. It specifies CASSPRGRTNTGELFF.

The CDR3 loop reads CASMIGPRNSPLHF. In DNA, the CDR3 is TGTGCCAGCATGATCGGACCGCGTAATTCACCCCTCCACTTT. The chain has TRBV6-5 and TRBJ1-6; unclear D gene. The CDR3 is 14 amino acids. CDR1 is MNHEY, CDR2 SVGAGI, per germline. V lost 7 bases, J lost 6 bases, and 13 bases lay in between.

The chain is built from TRBV5-6 and TRBJ1-1; D uncertain. V was clipped by 0 bases and J by 3 bases, with 6 bases between them. The CDR3 contains 13 residues. CDR1 is SGHDT and CDR2 is YYEEEE in the germline V gene. In DNA form, the CDR3 reads TGTGCCAGCAGCTTGGCCGGGCACACTGAAGCTTTCTTT. Its translation: CASSLAGHTEAFF.

The chain employs TRBV19 and TRBJ2-7; the match to TRBD1 covers 8 bases. V dropped 3 bases and J dropped 5; count of bases not matched to a gene: 6. CDR3 length equals 14 residues. Germline assignment: CDR1 LNHDA and CDR2 SQIVND (reference sequence). CDR3 DNA sequence: TGTGCCAGTAGTATCCGGACAGGGATAAACGAGCAGTACTTC. Its translation is CASSIRTGINEQYF.

The chain is built from TRBV6-1 and TRBJ1-1; D not resolved. The V gene lost 1 base and the J gene lost 10 bases, with 4 bases spanning the gap. CDR1 and CDR2 from the germline V gene are MNHNS and SASEGT. The CDR3 spans 10 residues. CDR3 in DNA: TGTGCCAGCAGTGAAGGGGGAGCTTTCTTT. This gives the protein CASSEGGAFF.

The sample holds one count of this clone. The chain couples TRBV5-1 to TRBJ2-7; the D is unclear. This CDR3 is 17 amino acids long. V was shortened by 2 bases and J by 0 bases, with 18 bases between the two germline ends. Germline V gives CDR1 SGHRS, CDR2 YFSETQ. The CDR3 spells CASSFRPGIGLSYEQYF. CDR3 bases: TGCGCCAGCAGCTTTAGACCCGGTATCGGCCTCTCCTACGAGCAGTACTTC.

The V call is TRBV5-6, the J call TRBJ2-1; D is tentatively TRBD1 or TRBD2 (5 bases each). This CDR3 contains 15 residues. Germline lookup yields CDR1 SGHDT and CDR2 YYEEEE. V was pared by 4 bases and J by 2 bases, with 13 bases between. This chain's CDR3 is CASSPGPSPYNEQFF. The CDR3 nucleotides are TGTGCCAGCAGCCCGGGGCCCAGTCCCTACAATGAGCAGTTCTTC.

The chain carries TRBV28 and TRBJ2-7; D not resolved. The germline V gene has CDR1 MDHEN and CDR2 SYDVKM. The length of the CDR3 is 11 residues. V was trimmed by 6 bases and J by 1 base, leaving 4 bases between them. As DNA, the CDR3 is TGTGCCAGCAGCCAATCCTACGAGCAGTACTTC. Translation: CASSQSYEQYF.

This CDR3 reads CASSFRVQGIKPYEQYF. In DNA form, the CDR3 reads TGTGCCAGCAGTTTCCGGGTCCAGGGGATAAAACCCTACGAGCAGTACTTC. This chain connects TRBV28 to TRBJ2-7, with D possibly matching TRBD1 (6 bases). The germline CDR1 and CDR2 sequences are MDHEN and SYDVKM. V shed 3 bases and J shed 2 bases, with 20 bases lying between them. The CDR3 spans 17 residues.

This sequence joins TRBV5-1 and TRBJ2-7, with TRBD1 matching over 9 bases. V gave up 4 bases and J gave up 0 bases; unmatched junction bases: 5. Germline V gene lookup returns CDR1 SGHRS and CDR2 YFSETQ. The CDR3 is made up of 15 amino acids. CDR3 DNA: TGCGCCAGCAGCGTTGTGACAGGGGGCTCCTACGAGCAGTACTTC. This gives the protein CASSVVTGGSYEQYF. The whole variable domain, filled in from reference TRBV5-1 and TRBJ2-7, reads KAGVTQTPRYLIKTRGQQVTLSCSPISGHRSVSWYQQTPGQGLQFLFEYFSETQRNKGNFPGRFSGRQFSNSRSEMNVSTLELGDSALYLCASSVVTGGSYEQYFGPGTRLTVT.

The chain is built from TRBV11-2 and TRBJ1-1; D remains unclear. This CDR3 contains 12 residues. With 0 bases removed from V and 4 bases from J, the gap between germline ends came to 3 bases. In germline, CDR1 is SGHAT, CDR2 FQNNGV. The CDR3 bases are TGTGCCAGCAGCTTAGACGGCACTGAAGCTTTCTTT. This translates into CASSLDGTEAFF.

This chain uses TRBV7-6 with TRBJ2-6, with D possibly being TRBD2 (5 bases). The V gene lost 11 bases and the J gene lost 0 bases, with 17 bases spanning the gap. The CDR3 is made up of 16 amino acids. The V gene's germline CDR1 is SGHVS and CDR2 FNYEAQ. This CDR3 is CAGGRPTVSGANVLTF. CDR3 nucleotides: TGTGCCGGCGGGCGCCCGACCGTCTCTGGGGCCAACGTCCTGACTTTC.

The chain joins TRBV7-2 to TRBJ2-2; weak D call: TRBD2 (5 bases). The germline CDR1 and CDR2 sequences are SGHTA and FQGNSA. Trimming pared 2 bases from V and 4 bases from J, leaving 11 bases between. CDR3 size: 15 residues. The CDR3 loop reads CASSLYTRVTGELFF. The CDR3 DNA reads as TGTGCCAGCAGCTTATATACTAGAGTCACCGGGGAGCTGTTTTTT. The complete variable domain, with remaining parts taken from reference TRBV7-2 and TRBJ2-2, reads GAGVSQSPSNKVTEKGKDVELRCDPISGHTALYWYRQSLGQGLEFLIYFQGNSAPDKSGLPSDRFSAERTGGSVSTLTIQRTQQEDSAVYLCASSLYTRVTGELFFGEGSRLTVL.

The chain employs TRBV6-5 and TRBJ2-7; D gene unclear. The CDR3 consists of 12 residues. The V end lost 8 bases, the J end lost 6 bases, and 14 bases lay between the germline ends. From germline, CDR1 is MNHEY and CDR2 SVGAGI. CDR3 nucleotides: TGTGCCAGCGGGCTAGGGTTGTGCGAGCAGTACTTC. Translating it yields CASGLGLCEQYF.

The CDR3 sequence: CASSQGGGSFSYNEQFF. The CDR3 DNA is TGTGCCAGCAGCCAAGGAGGCGGCAGCTTCTCCTACAATGAGCAGTTCTTC. This chain joins TRBV14 and TRBJ2-1; D is unclear. V was pared by 1 base and J by 0 bases, with 13 bases between. Germline-derived CDR1 and CDR2 are SGHDN and FVKESK. There are 17 residues in the CDR3.

The V gene is TRBV4-1, the J gene TRBJ2-2, with 16 bases fitting TRBD2. J lost 1 base, V lost 3 bases, and 11 bases had no gene match. From germline, CDR1 is MGHRA and CDR2 YSYEKL. The CDR3 runs to 21 residues. The chain's CDR3 is CASSQGYPGLAGGRNTGELFF. DNA for the CDR3: TGCGCCAGCAGCCAGGGGTATCCGGGACTAGCGGGGGGGAGGAACACCGGGGAGCTGTTTTTT.

V gene TRBV28 combines with J gene TRBJ1-3; D not certain. V was clipped by 1 base and J by 0 bases, with 22 bases between them. The CDR3 length is 20 residues. Germline V lookup: CDR1 MDHEN, CDR2 SYDVKM. Written as DNA, the CDR3 is TGTGCCAGCAGTTTATTTACCCGAGGCATACCACCCTTCTCTGGAAACACCATATATTTT. Translated: CASSLFTRGIPPFSGNTIYF.

The chain combines TRBV14 with TRBJ1-2, with no clear D. The ends were cut back, 0 bases at V and 7 bases at J, with 15 bases in the middle. CDR1 and CDR2 from the germline V gene are SGHDN and FVKESK. This CDR3 has 15 amino acids. Here the CDR3 reads CASSQDLGGNGGYTF. Written as DNA, the CDR3 is TGTGCCAGCAGCCAAGATTTAGGAGGGAACGGTGGCTACACCTTC.

The rearrangement links TRBV7-6 to TRBJ2-1, with D possibly matching TRBD2 (7 bases). Trimming cost V 1 base and J 6 bases, with 19 bases left between them. From germline, CDR1 is SGHVS and CDR2 FNYEAQ. The CDR3 totals 17 residues. CDR3 sequence: CASSLGPRGGGLNEQFF. In DNA form, the CDR3 reads TGTGCCAGCAGCTTAGGCCCCCGGGGCGGGGGCCTCAATGAGCAGTTCTTC.

The chain has TRBV7-2 and TRBJ2-3; 9 bases line up with TRBD1. With 4 bases clipped from V and 2 bases from J, the junction kept 7 bases outside the gene matches. This CDR3 has 16 amino acids. Per germline, CDR1 SGHTA and CDR2 FQGNSA. The CDR3 protein is CASSSTGTGFTDTQYF. The CDR3 DNA sequence: TGTGCCAGCAGCTCCACCGGGACAGGGTTCACAGATACGCAGTATTTT.

This clone was observed a single time. The chain combines TRBV19 with TRBJ2-5, with 12 bases fitting TRBD1. Germline V gene lookup returns CDR1 LNHDA and CDR2 SQIVND (reference sequence). V shed 2 bases and J 4 bases; nucleotides not matched to a gene: 5. CDR3 length: 16 amino acids. The CDR3 DNA reads TGTGCCAGTAGTATATTCGGGACAGGGGGCTTAGAGACCCAGTACTTC. As protein: CASSIFGTGGLETQYF.

The rearrangement uses TRBV6-5 and TRBJ1-4; possible D gene TRBD1, 5 bases. The CDR3 extends over 13 amino acids. Deletions cut 3 bases from V and 5 bases from J, with 7 bases between. CDR1 is MNHEY and CDR2 is SVGAGI in the germline V gene. The CDR3 here is CASSYRQNEKLFF. CDR3 bases: TGTGCCAGCAGTTATCGACAGAATGAAAAACTGTTTTTT.

This chain uses TRBV7-9 with TRBJ2-1; 11 bases match TRBD2. The CDR3 is 16 residues long. V lost 5 bases, J lost 4 bases, and 7 bases stayed unmatched. Germline V gene lookup returns CDR1 SEHNR and CDR2 FQNEAQ (reference sequence). As DNA, the CDR3 is TGTGCCAGCAGCACCAGGACTAGCGGGTGGTACAATGAGCAGTTCTTC. Its translation is CASSTRTSGWYNEQFF.

The rearrangement links TRBV11-3 to TRBJ2-7; D may be TRBD1 (5 bases). Trimming left V 3 bases short and J 3 bases short, with 9 bases between. Germline V gene sequence: CDR1 SGHNT, CDR2 YENEEA. The CDR3 is 13 amino acids. Here the CDR3 reads CASSLVRGYEQYF. The CDR3 bases are TGTGCCAGCAGCTTGGTAAGGGGCTACGAGCAGTACTTC.